This T cell receptor (beta chain) was observed in a study of naive and memory T cell subsets. Overall study results and limits: Expression changes during T cell differentiation may affect RNA-based TCR counts.

CDR1 and CDR2 (germline): MDHEN, SYDVKM. The CDR3 has 19 residues. V trimming: 0 bases; J trimming: 3 bases; junction bases outside the gene matches: 14. From the second PCR step, alpha and beta chains were amplified apart. Both TRBC1 and TRBC2 were covered by a beta constant-region primer of two equimolar oligonucleotides. Nested alpha and beta constant-region primers with the SP2 primer drove four PCR rounds on ligated cDNA. The cDNA 3' end received a ligated single-stranded oligonucleotide carrying the SP2 primer and a 12-nucleotide UMI. TCRdb re-derived calls from the UMI-ligation and nested PCR reads in MiXCR, one entry per CDR3 protein. In the table there are approximately 16,000 distinct CDR3 sequences, 8% to 9.5% of which are singletons. To note about this clonotype: Antigen specificity is unknown.

The receptor's source is a human donor in good health. The chain is built from TRBV28 and TRBJ2-3; 8 bases align to TRBD2. The sample taken for sequencing was central memory CD8+ T cells from blood. CDR3 coding DNA: TGTGCCAGCAGTTTATGGCTTTTCAGCGGGGGAACCCTGACAGATACGCAGTATTTT. Translated: CASSLWLFSGGTLTDTQYF.